The source of this T cell receptor beta chain is a study of T cell changes during pregnancy in multiple sclerosis. The protocol was immunoSEQ multiplex PCR, while the TCRdb copy is restricted to in-frame clones and leaves out a portion. The table lists around 25,000 clones, 80% to 90% of them singletons. This receptor was identified in a female donor in good health, enrolled as a control in a pregnancy study. This sample comprised CD8+ T cells from peripheral blood mononuclear cells, obtained in the first trimester of pregnancy.

CDR3 DNA sequence: TGTGCCACCCCCCCGCGACAGGGGACTGGCTACACCTTC. Its translation: CATPPRQGTGYTF. The chain carries TRBV18 and TRBJ1-2; 8 bases map to TRBD1. CDR3 length equals 13 residues. The junction had 11 bases not matched to a gene; V was cut back by 10 bases and J by 7 bases. Germline CDR1 and CDR2: KGHSH and LQKENI.